This is a list of T cell receptor beta chains from one sample in a study of T-cell memory formation after mild COVID-19. TCRdb itself ran the 5' RACE reads through MiXCR, one entry per CDR3 protein. Of about 170,000 distinct CDR3 sequences in the sample, 13% were seen once. Specimen: PBMCs or a T cell subset sorted from them (not recorded which). These receptors all stem from a man aged 18 to 29 who had mild COVID-19 (a few samples of this study predate the infection). Cell type and time point are not known. CDR3s include the opening cysteine and the closing phenylalanine or tryptophan. Each record gives: D gene, V gene, J gene, clone size, CDR3 DNA, CDR3 protein. D genes are given only for firm matches. A clone size is listed for some rows: how often the clone was seen (once, few, many), or a class if it is expanded.

>NA|TRBV5-1|TRBJ2-3|NA
TGCGCCAGCAGCTTGGGACAGCAAGATACGCAGTATTTT
CASSLGQQDTQYF
>NA|TRBV7-2|TRBJ2-7|NA
TGTGCCAGCAGCTTACAGGCGGCAGGAAGTTTCCACGAGCAGTACTTC
CASSLQAAGSFHEQYF
>NA|TRBV7-9|TRBJ2-5|NA
TGTGCCAGCAGCTTAATTAGCGAGACCCAGTACTTC
CASSLISETQYF
>NA|TRBV7-2|TRBJ2-1|few
TGTGCCAGCAGCTTAAGGTCTAAGGGGGACAATGAGCAGTTCTTC
CASSLRSKGDNEQFF
>NA|TRBV30|TRBJ2-4|NA
TGTGCCTGGAGCCCCAGGGGTGGCGACATTCAGTACTTC
CAWSPRGGDIQYF
>TRBD1|TRBV9|TRBJ1-3|NA
TGTGCCAGCAGCGCCAGACAGGGGGTTGGAAACACCATATATTTT
CASSARQGVGNTIYF
>TRBD2|TRBV28|TRBJ2-4|few
TGTGCCAGCAGTTTAGGACTAGCGGGGGGGACCAAAAACATTCAGTACTTC
CASSLGLAGGTKNIQYF
>TRBD1|TRBV7-2|TRBJ2-5|NA
TGTGCCAGCAGCCGCCCCGGGACAGAGGAGACCCAGTACTTC
CASSRPGTEETQYF
>NA|TRBV7-2|TRBJ1-3|few
TGTGCCAGCAGCTTAAGCAGGACACAGGGAATCCGGAACACCATATATTTT
CASSLSRTQGIRNTIYF
>NA|TRBV5-6|TRBJ2-5|few
TGTGCCAGCAGCCCGGGCCGGCCAGAGACCCAGTACTTC
CASSPGRPETQYF
>NA|TRBV20-1|TRBJ2-7|many
TGCAGTGCTGCCCTGAGTCGGGGGAGCTACGAGCAGTACTTC
CSAALSRGSYEQYF
>NA|TRBV5-1|TRBJ2-1|NA
TGCGCCAGCAGCCCCGACAGTGAGCAGTTCTTC
CASSPDSEQFF
>NA|TRBV4-3|TRBJ1-1|few
TGCGCCAGCAGCCAAGTTGCGAGGTTGAACACTGAAGCTTTCTTT
CASSQVARLNTEAFF
>NA|TRBV5-1|TRBJ1-1|few
TGCGCCAGCAGCTTGACAGCACAGGGGAACACTGAAGCTTTCTTT
CASSLTAQGNTEAFF
>NA|TRBV20-1|TRBJ2-3|many
TGCAGTGCTAGAGACCCGGCGAGAGGCCCCGGCACAGATACGCAGTATTTT
CSARDPARGPGTDTQYF
>NA|TRBV15|TRBJ2-2|NA
TGTGCCACCAGCAGAGACACCGGGGAGCTGTTTTTT
CATSRDTGELFF
>TRBD2|TRBV6-5|TRBJ2-5|NA
TGTGCCAGCAGTTACTCGAGCGGGATCCAAGAGACCCAGTACTTC
CASSYSSGIQETQYF
>TRBD2|TRBV7-9|TRBJ2-1|many
TGTGCCACGACCCGGGGACTAGCATCCAATGAGCAGTTCTTC
CATTRGLASNEQFF
>NA|TRBV4-3|TRBJ1-6|few
TGCGCCAGCAGCCAAGATGGGCCGGGCTATAATTCACCCCTCCACTTT
CASSQDGPGYNSPLHF
>TRBD1|TRBV7-9|TRBJ1-2|few
TGTGCCAGCAGCACAACAGGGGGCGCTGACTACACCTTC
CASSTTGGADYTF
>TRBD1|TRBV7-2|TRBJ1-4|NA
TGTGCCAGCAGCCCCCTTACAGGGGTGATAACTAATGAAAAACTGTTTTTT
CASSPLTGVITNEKLFF
>NA|TRBV29-1|TRBJ2-7|many
TGCAGCGTTGGCAGGGGCTCCTACGAGCAGTACTTC
CSVGRGSYEQYF
>NA|TRBV6-5|TRBJ1-6|NA
TGTGCCAGCAGAAAACGGGACCGGAATTCACCCCTCCACTTT
CASRKRDRNSPLHF
>NA|TRBV27|TRBJ1-2|NA
TGTGCCAGCAGCCCAGGACCGAAGCGGGGCTACACCTTC
CASSPGPKRGYTF
>NA|TRBV4-3|TRBJ2-4|NA
TGCGCCAGCAGCCAAGTGCGGACGGAAAACATTCAGTACTTC
CASSQVRTENIQYF
>NA|TRBV7-2|TRBJ2-5|few
TGTGCCAGCAGCTTAGCGGTTCGGGGCCAGACCCAGTACTTC
CASSLAVRGQTQYF
>NA|TRBV3-1|TRBJ1-1|NA
TGTGCCAGCAGCCGCGAGGGCCCCACTGAAGCTTTCTTT
CASSREGPTEAFF
>NA|TRBV7-2|TRBJ2-3|few
TGTGCCAGCAGCTTGTACGCAGATACGCAGTATTTT
CASSLYADTQYF
>NA|TRBV7-9|TRBJ2-1|NA
TGTGCCAGCACCCTCCCTCCTACTAGCCGCGAGCAGTTCTTC
CASTLPPTSREQFF
>TRBD2|TRBV5-1|TRBJ2-3|NA
TGCGCCAGCAGCTTCGGCGCGCGGGAGGCGCAGTATTTT
CASSFGAREAQYF
>TRBD1|TRBV6-2/TRBV6-3|TRBJ1-5|few
TGTGCCAGCAGTTACTCCCGACAGGGGCGCCAGCCCCAGCATTTT
CASSYSRQGRQPQHF
>TRBD1|TRBV11-2|TRBJ1-6|few
TGTGCCAGCAGCTCCGACAGGGCGATAGGGAATTCACCCCTCCACTTT
CASSSDRAIGNSPLHF
>TRBD1|TRBV4-3|TRBJ1-1|many
TGCGCCAGCAGCCACCCGGGACAGACTAACACTGAAGCTTTCTTT
CASSHPGQTNTEAFF
>NA|TRBV20-1|TRBJ2-3|NA
TGCAGTGCTAGAGACCCAGGTCGCACAGATACGCAGTATTTT
CSARDPGRTDTQYF
>TRBD2|TRBV5-1|TRBJ2-5|NA
TGCGCCAGCAGCTTGGTGCCTAGCGGGCAAGAGACCCAGTACTTC
CASSLVPSGQETQYF
>TRBD2|TRBV7-2|TRBJ2-3|few
TGTGCCAGCAGCTTAACCCGTAGCGGGGTCGGGACAGATACGCAGTATTTT
CASSLTRSGVGTDTQYF
>NA|TRBV7-2|TRBJ1-6|many
TGTGCCAGCAGCTTTCTAGGGGCCTCACCCCTCCACTTT
CASSFLGASPLHF
>NA|TRBV6-5|TRBJ1-2|few
TGTGCCAGCAGTTACAACAGTTATGGCTACACCTTC
CASSYNSYGYTF
>NA|TRBV13|TRBJ2-5|few
TGTGCCAGCAGCAAAGGAGTCGGGACCCAGTACTTC
CASSKGVGTQYF
>NA|TRBV7-2|TRBJ2-7|few
TGTGCCAGCAGCTCGGACGGGGAAGCCTACGAGCAGTACTTC
CASSSDGEAYEQYF
>TRBD2|TRBV20-1|TRBJ2-3|few
TGCAGTGCTAACGGGGGGGCCGGGGCAGATACGCAGTATTTT
CSANGGAGADTQYF
>TRBD2|TRBV20-1|TRBJ2-7|few
TGCAGTGCTAGAGATCTGCGACTAGCGGGGGGCTACGAGCAGTACTTC
CSARDLRLAGGYEQYF
>NA|TRBV5-5|TRBJ1-1|few
TGTGCCAGCAGCCTCATCACTAACACTGAAGCTTTCTTT
CASSLITNTEAFF
>NA|TRBV24-1|TRBJ1-5|few
TGTGCCACCAGTGACCATCGACAGCCCCAGCATTTT
CATSDHRQPQHF
>TRBD2|TRBV7-2|TRBJ2-3|few
TGTGCCAGCAGCCCCAGCGGGGGGGCAGCAGATACGCAGTATTTT
CASSPSGGAADTQYF
>TRBD1|TRBV7-8|TRBJ2-7|many
TGTGCCAGCAGCCCACCGCTAAGGACAGGGGGCTACGAGCAGTACTTC
CASSPPLRTGGYEQYF
>NA|TRBV27|TRBJ1-2|NA
TGTGCCAGCTTCTCTCCGACAGGCGTCTATGGCTACACCTTC
CASFSPTGVYGYTF
>NA|TRBV6-2/TRBV6-3|TRBJ1-5|NA
TGTGCCAGCCGAAGGGACACGAGCAATCAGCCCCAGCATTTT
CASRRDTSNQPQHF
>NA|TRBV11-1|TRBJ2-2|NA
TGTGCCAGCAGCTCAGTTGAGGGGTCCGGGGAGCTGTTTTTT
CASSSVEGSGELFF
>NA|TRBV12-3/TRBV12-4|TRBJ2-7|NA
TGTGCCAGCAGCCCCTGGGAGTACCTCTACGAGCAGTACTTC
CASSPWEYLYEQYF